The sequence of this T cell receptor (beta chain) was determined in a study of shared clonotypes between healthy human individuals. Adults of Caucasian background living in Nashville, Tennessee made up all donors. As for this clone: Its antigen is undetermined.

Regarding the study as a whole: Even with large depth, rarefaction showed that sorted-subset sequencing was incomplete.

The protocol was immunoSEQ multiplex PCR, while the TCRdb copy is restricted to in-frame clones and leaves out a portion. The profile covers 2.3 million or so clones, with more than 85% appearing a single time and 0.35% to 0.45% taken by the ten largest. Looked up from germline, CDR1 is ENHRY and CDR2 is SYGVKD. V lost 4 bases, J lost 6 bases, and 6 bases stayed unmatched. The CDR3 runs 14 residues. Material for sequencing was naive CD4+ T cells from PBMCs. Specified subset: CD45RA+ positively selected. The clonotype was recovered from a young man in good health. Some clones in this sample may be carry-over from other donors' samples. J is TRBJ2-1 and V is TRBV10-3, with 7 bases matching TRBD1. The CDR3 loop reads CAISGDRVSNEQFF. DNA of the CDR3: TGTGCCATCAGTGGCGACAGGGTCAGCAATGAGCAGTTCTTC.